This T cell receptor beta chain was obtained from a study of blood T cell repertoires in COVID-19 (dated by TCRdb to the early 2020s). Describing the broader study: Collaborator samples came from the United States, Italy and Spain and covered acute and convalescent phases of COVID-19. Subjects who had been exposed to COVID-19, were actively infected with it, or had recovered from it provided the deeply sampled blood TCRbeta repertoires that made up the dataset. Samples came from the ongoing ImmuneRACE study (first 160 participants) plus 1,254 subjects from 6 global collaborators. HLA class I and class II types, where available, came from metadata supplied by the sample provider rather than from assay-based typing. A de-identified subject ID, COVID-19 status, age in years and sex were almost always included in the sample metadata. The prospective study material was composed of cDNA or gDNA derived from T cells, B-cell-depleted T cells, or PBMCs. The repertoires were made available in a free public database intended to serve as a resource for research on the immune response to SARS-CoV-2.

On this clone itself: The antigen this receptor binds is unknown. One base away there is no much larger clone; base qualities are not given.

The paper as a whole reports these results and caveats: Clinical and demographic metadata were provided uncurated, with the amount varying by source and participant.

The CDR3 contains 18 residues, cysteine and phenylalanine counted. Just CDR3 DNA is preserved here, 54 bases in frame from base 1. As encoded in the germline V gene, CDR1 is KGHDR while CDR2 is SFDVKD. V is pared back by 6 bases and J by 0 bases, with 19 bases lying between the germline termini. Each collaborating institution followed its own protocols to collect whole blood in K2EDTA tubes. For TCRbeta analysis, collaborators shipped samples in one of three forms: frozen whole blood, isolated PBMCs, or DNA extracted from either of those sample types. The immunoSEQ Assay, a bias-controlled multiplex PCR, was used to amplify TCRbeta CDR3 regions from genomic DNA. On the authors' methods: The number of nucleated cells in each sample was estimated from the amplification of reference gene primers within the assay. To quantify the absolute abundance of each unique TCRbeta CDR3 rearrangement, sequence reads were collapsed and filtered. Productive Simpson clonality was computed per sample as the square root of Simpson's diversity index over productive rearrangements. TCRdb took over this immuneACCESS table, retaining in-frame rearrangements with V and J assigned. Such tables are incomplete; in checked studies, under half of the missing clones stem from an unresolved V gene, and the remainder is unexplained. Clone size and the V and J calls come from that table; the DNA yielded D and trimming. The table for this sample lists about 150,000 clones; over 80% of them were counted only once. The top ten clones comprise about 6% of the sample.

The chain is made from TRBV24-1 and TRBJ1-4; a tentative D match to TRBD1 spans 5 bases. Source material: peripheral blood. The source of this sequence is a man of 80 years or more with acute or convalescent COVID-19. The CDR3 is CATSRGDLGFATNEKLFF. The DNA sequence is TGTGCCACCAGTCGGGGGGATTTGGGCTTTGCAACTAATGAAAAACTGTTTTTT.